Below, one T cell receptor (beta chain) is given with its context. Its target is unknown. These data belong to a study of T cell responses to AZD1222 COVID-19 vaccine. Overall study: Second-dose intervals of approximately 4 or approximately 12 weeks were pooled.

Germline values: CDR1 MNHNS, CDR2 SASEGT. V shed 2 bases and J shed 5 bases, with 10 bases lying between them. The CDR3 is 14 residues long. The repertoire was sequenced with immunoSEQ multiplex PCR; TCRdb's copy has only in-frame clones and lacks some. The sample yields around 120,000 clones, 75% to 90% seen once. General study findings and limits: Two doses of AZD1222 preceded a rise in Spike-specific TCR breadth and depth. Unmutated variant regions are reportedly the target of nearly half of TCRs that are spike-specific.

The receptor was derived from an adult in good health. The source material was peripheral blood, sampled on day 0 of AZD1222 vaccination. This chain joins TRBV6-1 and TRBJ1-5; a possible D gene is TRBD1 (5 bases). The DNA of the CDR3 is TGTGCCAGCAGTGAACAGGGAAGGGATCAGCCCCAGCATTTT. Translation: CASSEQGRDQPQHF.